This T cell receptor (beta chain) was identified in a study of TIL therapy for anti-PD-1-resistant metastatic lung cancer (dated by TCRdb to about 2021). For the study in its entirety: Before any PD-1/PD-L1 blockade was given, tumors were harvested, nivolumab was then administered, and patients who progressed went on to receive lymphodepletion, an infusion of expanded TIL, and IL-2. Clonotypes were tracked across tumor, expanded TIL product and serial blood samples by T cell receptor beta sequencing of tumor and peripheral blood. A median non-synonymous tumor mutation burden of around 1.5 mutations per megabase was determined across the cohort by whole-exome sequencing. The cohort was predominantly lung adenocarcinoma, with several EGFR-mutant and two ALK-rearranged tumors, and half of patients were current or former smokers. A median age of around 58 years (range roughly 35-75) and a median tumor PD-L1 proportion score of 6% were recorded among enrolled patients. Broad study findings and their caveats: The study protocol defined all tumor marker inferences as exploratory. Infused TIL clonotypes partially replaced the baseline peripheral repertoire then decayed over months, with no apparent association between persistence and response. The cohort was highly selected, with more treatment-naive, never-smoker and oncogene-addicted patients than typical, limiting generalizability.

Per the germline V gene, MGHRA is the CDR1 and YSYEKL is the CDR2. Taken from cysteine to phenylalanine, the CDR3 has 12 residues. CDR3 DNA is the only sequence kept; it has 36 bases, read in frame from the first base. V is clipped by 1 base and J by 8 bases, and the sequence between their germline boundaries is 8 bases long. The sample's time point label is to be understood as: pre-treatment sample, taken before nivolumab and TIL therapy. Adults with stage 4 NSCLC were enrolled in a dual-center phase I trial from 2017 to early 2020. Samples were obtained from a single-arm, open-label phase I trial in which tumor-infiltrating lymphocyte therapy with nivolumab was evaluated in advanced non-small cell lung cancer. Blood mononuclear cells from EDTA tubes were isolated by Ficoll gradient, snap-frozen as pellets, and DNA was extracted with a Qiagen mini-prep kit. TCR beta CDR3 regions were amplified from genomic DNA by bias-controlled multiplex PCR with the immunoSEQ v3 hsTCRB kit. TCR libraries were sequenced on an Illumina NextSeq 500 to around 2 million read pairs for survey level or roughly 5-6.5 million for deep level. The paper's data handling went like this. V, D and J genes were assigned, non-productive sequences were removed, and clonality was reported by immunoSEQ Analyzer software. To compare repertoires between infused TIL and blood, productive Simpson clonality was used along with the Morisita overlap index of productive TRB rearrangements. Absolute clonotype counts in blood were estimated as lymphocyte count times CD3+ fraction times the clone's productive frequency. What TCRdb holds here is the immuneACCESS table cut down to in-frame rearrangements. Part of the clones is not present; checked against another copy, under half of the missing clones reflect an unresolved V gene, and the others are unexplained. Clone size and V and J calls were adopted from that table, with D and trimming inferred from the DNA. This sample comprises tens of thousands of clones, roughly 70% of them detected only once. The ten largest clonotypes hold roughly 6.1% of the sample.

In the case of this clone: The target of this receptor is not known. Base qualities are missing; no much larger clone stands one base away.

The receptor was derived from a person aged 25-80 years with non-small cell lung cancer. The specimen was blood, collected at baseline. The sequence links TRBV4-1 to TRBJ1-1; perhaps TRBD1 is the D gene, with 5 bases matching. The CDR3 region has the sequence CASSQGGEEAFF. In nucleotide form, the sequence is TGCGCCAGCAGCCAAGGGGGCGAGGAAGCTTTCTTT.